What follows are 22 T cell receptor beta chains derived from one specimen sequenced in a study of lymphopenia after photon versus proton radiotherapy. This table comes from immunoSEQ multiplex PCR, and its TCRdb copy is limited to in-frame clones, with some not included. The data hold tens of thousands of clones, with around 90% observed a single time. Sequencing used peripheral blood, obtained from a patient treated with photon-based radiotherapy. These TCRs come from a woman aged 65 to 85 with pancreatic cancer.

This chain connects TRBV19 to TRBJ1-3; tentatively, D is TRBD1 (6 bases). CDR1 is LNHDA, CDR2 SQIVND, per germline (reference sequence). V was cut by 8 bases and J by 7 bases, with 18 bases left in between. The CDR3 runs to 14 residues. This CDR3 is CASCYSGGSNTIYF. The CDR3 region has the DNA TGTGCCAGTTGCTACTCGGGGGGCAGTAACACCATATATTTT.

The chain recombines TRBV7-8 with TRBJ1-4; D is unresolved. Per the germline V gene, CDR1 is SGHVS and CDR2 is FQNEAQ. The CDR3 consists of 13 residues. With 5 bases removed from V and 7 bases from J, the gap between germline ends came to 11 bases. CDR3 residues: CASSGLHFEKLFF. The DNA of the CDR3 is TGTGCCAGCAGCGGGCTACACTTTGAAAAACTGTTTTTT.

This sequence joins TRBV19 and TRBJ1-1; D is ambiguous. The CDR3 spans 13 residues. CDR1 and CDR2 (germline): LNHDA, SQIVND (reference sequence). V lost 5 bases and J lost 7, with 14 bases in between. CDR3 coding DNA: TGTGCCAGTAGTGTTGGGTGGGAGGGTGAAGCTTTCTTT. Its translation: CASSVGWEGEAFF.

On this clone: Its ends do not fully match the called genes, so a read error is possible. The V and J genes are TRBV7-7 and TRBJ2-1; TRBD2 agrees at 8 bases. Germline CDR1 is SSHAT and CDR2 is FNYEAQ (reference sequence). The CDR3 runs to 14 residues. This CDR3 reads CASSRGGQGYEQFF. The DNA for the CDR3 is TGTGCTAGCAGCCGGGGGGGGCAGGGCTATGAGCAGTTCTTC.

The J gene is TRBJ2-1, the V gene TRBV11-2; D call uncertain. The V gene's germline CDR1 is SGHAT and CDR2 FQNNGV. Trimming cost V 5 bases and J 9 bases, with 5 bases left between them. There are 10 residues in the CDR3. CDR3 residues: CASSTIEQFF. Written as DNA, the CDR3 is TGTGCCAGCAGCACGATTGAGCAGTTCTTC.

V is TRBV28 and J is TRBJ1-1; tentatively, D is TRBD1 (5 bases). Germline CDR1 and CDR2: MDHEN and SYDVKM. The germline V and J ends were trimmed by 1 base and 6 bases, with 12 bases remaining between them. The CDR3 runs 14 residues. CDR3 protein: CASSLLPGIPEAFF. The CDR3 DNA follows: TGTGCCAGCAGTTTATTACCAGGGATCCCTGAAGCTTTCTTT.

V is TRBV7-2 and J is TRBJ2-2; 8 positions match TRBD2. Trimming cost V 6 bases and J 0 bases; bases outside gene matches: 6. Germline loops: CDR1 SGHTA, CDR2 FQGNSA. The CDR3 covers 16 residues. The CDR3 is CASRAGLGANTGELFF. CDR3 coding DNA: TGTGCCAGCAGGGCGGGACTAGGCGCGAACACCGGGGAGCTGTTTTTT.

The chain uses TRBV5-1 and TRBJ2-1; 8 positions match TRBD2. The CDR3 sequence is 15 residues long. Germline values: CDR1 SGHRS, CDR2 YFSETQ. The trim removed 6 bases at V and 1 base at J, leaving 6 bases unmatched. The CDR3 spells CASNMAGGSYNEQFF. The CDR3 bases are TGCGCCAGCAATATGGCGGGAGGTTCCTACAATGAGCAGTTCTTC.

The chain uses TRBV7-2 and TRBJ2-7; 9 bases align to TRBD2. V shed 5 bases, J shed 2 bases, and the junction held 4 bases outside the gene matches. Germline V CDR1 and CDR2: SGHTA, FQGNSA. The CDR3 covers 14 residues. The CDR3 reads CASSMTSGTYEQYF. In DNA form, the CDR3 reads TGTGCCAGCAGCATGACTAGCGGAACCTACGAGCAGTACTTC.

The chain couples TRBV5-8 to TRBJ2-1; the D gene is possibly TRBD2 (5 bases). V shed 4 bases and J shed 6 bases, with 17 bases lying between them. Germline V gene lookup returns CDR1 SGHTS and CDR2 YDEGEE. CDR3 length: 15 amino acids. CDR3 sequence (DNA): TGTGCCAGCAGCCCGCACGGAGGCTGGGGCAATGAGCAGTTCTTC. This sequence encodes CASSPHGGWGNEQFF.

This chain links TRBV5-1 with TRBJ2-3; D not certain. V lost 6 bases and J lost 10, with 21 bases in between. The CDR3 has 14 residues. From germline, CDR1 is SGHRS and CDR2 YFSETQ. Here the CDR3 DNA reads TGCGCCAGCAACTCTGCCACCCGAGACGATCCGCAGTATTTT. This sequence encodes CASNSATRDDPQYF.

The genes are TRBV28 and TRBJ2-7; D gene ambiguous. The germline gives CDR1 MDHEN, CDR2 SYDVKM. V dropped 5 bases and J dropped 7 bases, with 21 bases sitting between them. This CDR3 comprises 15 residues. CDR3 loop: CASSPFRVPSGEQYF. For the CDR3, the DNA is TGTGCCAGCAGTCCCTTTCGGGTCCCCTCCGGGGAGCAGTACTTC.

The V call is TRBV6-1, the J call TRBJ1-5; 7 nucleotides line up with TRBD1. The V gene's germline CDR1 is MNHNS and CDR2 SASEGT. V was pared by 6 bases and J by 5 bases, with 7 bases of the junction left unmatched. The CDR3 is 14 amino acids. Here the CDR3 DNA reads TGTGCCAGCAGATTACAGGGGAGGGATCAGCCCCAGCATTTT. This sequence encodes CASRLQGRDQPQHF.

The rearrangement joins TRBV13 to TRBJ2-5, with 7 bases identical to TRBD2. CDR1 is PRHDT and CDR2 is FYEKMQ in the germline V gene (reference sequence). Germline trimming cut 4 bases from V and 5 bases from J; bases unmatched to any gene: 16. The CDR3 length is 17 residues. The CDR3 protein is CASSSRGPIGGEETQYF. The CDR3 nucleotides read TGTGCCAGCAGCTCTCGGGGCCCCATTGGGGGGGAGGAGACCCAGTACTTC.

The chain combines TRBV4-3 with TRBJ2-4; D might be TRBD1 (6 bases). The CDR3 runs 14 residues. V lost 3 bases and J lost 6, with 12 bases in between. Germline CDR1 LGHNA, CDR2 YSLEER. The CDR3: CASSQDSRGNIQYF. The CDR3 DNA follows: TGCGCCAGCAGCCAGGACAGCCGTGGAAACATTCAGTACTTC.

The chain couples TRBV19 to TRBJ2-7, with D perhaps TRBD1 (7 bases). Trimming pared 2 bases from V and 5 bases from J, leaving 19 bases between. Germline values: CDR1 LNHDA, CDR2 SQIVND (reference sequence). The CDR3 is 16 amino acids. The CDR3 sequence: CASSIRGDSIGDEQYF. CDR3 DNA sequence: TGTGCCAGTAGTATACGCGGGGACAGCATCGGGGACGAGCAGTACTTC.

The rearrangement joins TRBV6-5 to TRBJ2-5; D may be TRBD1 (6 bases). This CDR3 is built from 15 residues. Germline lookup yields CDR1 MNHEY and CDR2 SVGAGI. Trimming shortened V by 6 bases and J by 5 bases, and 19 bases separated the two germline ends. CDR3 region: CASSRGSYPWETQYF. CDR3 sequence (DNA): TGTGCCAGCAGCAGGGGTTCATACCCCTGGGAGACCCAGTACTTC.

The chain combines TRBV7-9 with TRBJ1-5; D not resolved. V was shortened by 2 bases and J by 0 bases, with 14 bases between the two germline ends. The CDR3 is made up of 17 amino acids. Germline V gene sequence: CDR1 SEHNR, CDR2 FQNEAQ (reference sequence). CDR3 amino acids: CASSLSGSEYSNQPQHF. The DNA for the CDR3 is TGTGCCAGCAGCTTATCGGGCAGCGAGTATAGCAATCAGCCCCAGCATTTT.

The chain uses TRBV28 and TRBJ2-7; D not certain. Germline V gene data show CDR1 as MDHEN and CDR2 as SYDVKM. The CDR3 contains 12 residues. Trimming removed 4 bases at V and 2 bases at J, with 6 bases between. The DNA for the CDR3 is TGTGCCAGCAGTTCGGTCCCCTACGAGCAGTACTTC. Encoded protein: CASSSVPYEQYF. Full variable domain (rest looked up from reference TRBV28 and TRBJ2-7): DVKVTQSSRYLVKRTGEKVFLECVQDMDHENMFWYRQDPGLGLRLIYFSYDVKMKEKGDIPEGYSVSREKKERFSLILESASTNQTSMYLCASSSVPYEQYFGPGTRLTVT.

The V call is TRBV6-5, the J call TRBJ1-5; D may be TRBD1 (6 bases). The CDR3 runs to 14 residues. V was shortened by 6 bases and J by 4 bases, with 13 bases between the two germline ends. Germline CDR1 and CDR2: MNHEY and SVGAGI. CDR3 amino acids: CASRAGQLNQPQHF. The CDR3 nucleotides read TGTGCCAGCAGGGCAGGACAGCTTAATCAGCCCCAGCATTTT.

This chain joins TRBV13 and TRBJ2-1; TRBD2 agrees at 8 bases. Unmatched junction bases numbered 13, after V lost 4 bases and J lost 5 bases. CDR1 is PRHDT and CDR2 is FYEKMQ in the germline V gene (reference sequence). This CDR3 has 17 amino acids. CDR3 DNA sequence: TGTGCCAGCAGCTCGGAGGCTCTAGCGGGCCAGGACAATGAGCAGTTCTTC. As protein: CASSSEALAGQDNEQFF.

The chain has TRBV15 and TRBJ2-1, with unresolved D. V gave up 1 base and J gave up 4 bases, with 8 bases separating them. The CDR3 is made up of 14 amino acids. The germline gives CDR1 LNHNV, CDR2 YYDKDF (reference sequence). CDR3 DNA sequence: TGTGCCACCAGCAGAGTTAGTCTTTACAATGAGCAGTTCTTC. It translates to CATSRVSLYNEQFF.